This TCR beta chain was observed in a study of blood T cells in healthy people across ages. In the study overall: Using template switching, researchers captured about one barcoded beta molecule for each two T cells. Study-wide points: Strong correlation linked observed beta diversity and percent naive T cells. From one million sequenced T cells, diversity estimates were lower bounds.

The germline CDR1 and CDR2 sequences are SGDLS and YYNGEE. The CDR3 is 18 amino acids. The V segment lost 0 bases and the J segment 5 bases; nucleotides outside the gene matches: 13. Comments on this clonotype: The antigen remains undetermined.

The second PCR ran roughly 7 to 12 cycles with a sample-barcoded 5' primer and J-beta primers. TCRdb fed the 5' RACE reads into MiXCR, producing one record per CDR3 protein. The data contain fewer than 1 million distinct CDR3 sequences, about 42% of them seen just once; the ten biggest clones take up about a fifth. The chain has TRBV9 and TRBJ1-2, with 10 bases matching TRBD1. The sequencing sample was made of blood. This clonotype was obtained from a man between 60 and 70 years old in good health. The CDR3 here is CASSVERDRGPLGYGYTF. The CDR3 nucleotides read TGTGCCAGCAGCGTAGAACGGGACAGGGGTCCCCTAGGTTATGGCTACACCTTC.